These 24 T cell receptor beta chains originate from one sample sequenced in a study of blood T cell repertoires in COVID-19. Repertoires were generated with immunoSEQ multiplex PCR, while TCRdb's copy carries only in-frame clones and drops some. The sample shows approximately 54,000 clones, 75% to 85% of them seen only once. Material for sequencing was peripheral blood. The receptors were sampled from a woman aged 55-69 years with acute or convalescent COVID-19.

This clone appeared a few times. V and J are TRBV6-5 and TRBJ1-2; weak D call: TRBD1 (5 bases). The germline CDR1 and CDR2 sequences are MNHEY and SVGAGI. V was clipped by 7 bases and J by 6 bases, with 18 bases between them. This CDR3 spans 14 amino acids. CDR3 in amino acids: CASTRDSGFHGYTF. The CDR3 region has the DNA TGTGCCAGCACCAGGGACTCAGGGTTCCATGGCTACACCTTC.

This clone was found once. The J gene is TRBJ1-3, the V gene TRBV29-1; D is perhaps TRBD1 (6 bases). Germline V gene data show CDR1 as SQVTM and CDR2 as ANQGSEA. V was pared by 7 bases and J by 0 bases, with 16 bases between. The CDR3 loop spans 15 amino acids. The CDR3 loop reads CSARSDRISGNTIYF. The CDR3 DNA follows: TGCAGCGCTCGTTCTGACAGGATCTCTGGAAACACCATATATTTT.

This clone was seen only a few times. The chain recombines TRBV9 with TRBJ2-1, with a possible D match to TRBD2 (5 bases). The CDR3 extends over 18 amino acids. Trimming cost V 0 bases and J 2 bases, with 18 bases left between them. From germline, CDR1 is SGDLS and CDR2 YYNGEE. CDR3 in amino acids: CASSVADGKPGAYNEQFF. The CDR3 nucleotides are TGTGCCAGCAGCGTAGCAGACGGGAAACCTGGTGCCTACAATGAGCAGTTCTTC.

The chain links TRBV24-1 to TRBJ1-2, with D hard to call. Germline CDR1 and CDR2: KGHDR and SFDVKD. This CDR3 spans 14 amino acids. Trimming pared 1 base from V and 1 base from J, leaving 6 bases between. The CDR3 coding sequence is TGTGCCACCAGTGATTTCCGGGGTAACTATGGCTACACCTTC. It yields the protein CATSDFRGNYGYTF.

This clone was picked up a small number of times. This sequence joins TRBV3-1 (or the pseudogene TRBV3-2) and TRBJ1-2; the D is unclear. Germline V gives CDR1 LGHDT, CDR2 YNNKEL (reference sequence). The CDR3 has 15 residues. V was shortened by 7 bases and J by 0 bases, with 15 bases between the two germline ends. The CDR3 DNA follows: TGTGCCAGCACCCCTTCTGGGGAGACTAACTATGGCTACACCTTC. It translates to CASTPSGETNYGYTF.

The gene calls are TRBV7-9 and TRBJ1-4; 9 nucleotides agree with TRBD1. Germline CDR1 SEHNR, CDR2 FQNEAQ (reference sequence). J lost 7 bases, V lost 1 base, and 1 base had no gene match. The CDR3 has 14 amino acids. The CDR3 loop is CASSLGQGGEKLFF. The DNA of the CDR3 is TGTGCCAGCAGCTTAGGACAGGGGGGTGAAAAACTGTTTTTT.

V usage is TRBV30 and J usage is TRBJ1-2; D possibly corresponds to TRBD1 (6 bases). Between the trimmed V and J ends, which lost 4 bases and 7 bases, there was a span of 13 bases. CDR1 is GTSNPN and CDR2 is SVGIG in the germline V gene (reference sequence). The CDR3 is 12 amino acids. The CDR3 region has the DNA TGTGCCTGGAATGGGGGGGCCGGTGGCTACACCTTC. This encodes CAWNGGAGGYTF.

This clone was seen a few times. The chain is built from TRBV5-1 and TRBJ2-1, with TRBD2 identical over 13 bases. J was trimmed by 1 base and V by 3 bases; bases with no gene match: 7. The CDR3 is made up of 18 amino acids. The germline V gene has CDR1 SGHRS and CDR2 YFSETQ. The CDR3 protein is CASSSFWTSGSSYNEQFF. DNA for the CDR3: TGCGCCAGCAGCTCCTTCTGGACTAGCGGGAGTTCCTACAATGAGCAGTTCTTC.

This chain joins TRBV2 and TRBJ1-2, with TRBD1 matching over 7 bases. Losses at the gene ends were 7 bases for V and 2 bases for J; bases not matched to a gene: 7. The CDR3 is 14 residues long. The V gene's germline CDR1 is SNHLY and CDR2 FYNNEI. For the CDR3, the DNA is TGTGCCAGCATCCCAGAGACAGGGAACTATGGCTACACCTTC. The encoded protein is CASIPETGNYGYTF.

The V call is TRBV7-8, the J call TRBJ1-2; D is undetermined. This CDR3 region has 14 residues. Between the trimmed V and J ends, which lost 5 bases and 6 bases, there was a span of 16 bases. Germline-derived CDR1 and CDR2 are SGHVS and FQNEAQ. The CDR3 reads CASSARTAGNGYTF. CDR3 nucleotides: TGTGCCAGCAGCGCCCGGACGGCGGGAAATGGCTACACCTTC.

This clone has a single count. V is TRBV6-5 and J is TRBJ2-1; 9 bases align to TRBD1. The CDR3 has 14 amino acids. The V gene end was trimmed by 8 bases and the J gene end by 1 base; junction bases not matched to a gene: 3. Per the germline V gene, CDR1 is MNHEY and CDR2 is SVGAGI. The chain's CDR3 is CASRQGESYNEQFF. Here the CDR3 DNA reads TGTGCCAGCCGACAGGGGGAGTCCTACAATGAGCAGTTCTTC.

The genes are TRBV5-1 and TRBJ2-2, with TRBD2 as a possible D gene (7 bases). CDR3 length: 15 residues. V lost 5 bases to trimming and J lost 3 bases, with 14 bases between them. CDR1 and CDR2 (germline): SGHRS, YFSETQ. Written as DNA, the CDR3 is TGCGCCAGCAGTTCACAGGGAGGGGACACCGGGGAGCTGTTTTTT. It encodes CASSSQGGDTGELFF.

The chain links TRBV19 to TRBJ2-5; possible D gene TRBD2, 5 bases. Germline CDR1 reads LNHDA; CDR2 reads SQIVND (reference sequence). The CDR3 loop spans 14 amino acids. With 4 bases removed from V and 5 bases from J, the gap between germline ends came to 14 bases. For the CDR3, the DNA is TGTGCCAGTAGTACCACGGGGTCCTGGGAGACCCAGTACTTC. As protein: CASSTTGSWETQYF.

The chain employs TRBV30 and TRBJ2-1; 7 positions agree with TRBD1. Germline V gene data show CDR1 as GTSNPN and CDR2 as SVGIG (reference sequence). V trimming: 4 bases; J trimming: 4 bases; junction bases outside the gene matches: 7. This CDR3 contains 14 residues. Here the CDR3 DNA reads TGTGCCTGGATACGACAGGGCCGGTACAATGAGCAGTTCTTC. It translates to CAWIRQGRYNEQFF.

This clone was observed a single time. The CDR3 nucleotides read TGTGCCTGGAGTGTACTGGACACCATATATTTT. Translation: CAWSVLDTIYF. This chain joins TRBV30 and TRBJ1-3, with unresolved D. CDR1 and CDR2 from the germline V gene are GTSNPN and SVGIG (reference sequence). CDR3 length: 11 amino acids. V shed 0 bases and J shed 8 bases, with 5 bases lying between them. Complete variable domain (other parts from reference TRBV30 and TRBJ1-3): SQTIHQWPATLVQPVGSPLSLECTVEGTSNPNLYWYRQAAGRGLQLLFYSVGIGQISSEVPQNLSASRPQDRQFILSSKKLLLSDSGFYLCAWSVLDTIYFGEGSWLTVV.

The V and J genes are TRBV5-1 and TRBJ1-5; 8 bases are a match to TRBD1. The junction had 2 bases not matched to a gene; V was cut back by 1 base and J by 2 bases. Per germline, CDR1 SGHRS and CDR2 YFSETQ. The CDR3 length is 15 residues. The CDR3 DNA sequence: TGCGCCAGCAGCTTGACGACAGGGGGCAATCAGCCCCAGCATTTT. The encoded protein is CASSLTTGGNQPQHF.

The rearrangement uses TRBV5-1 and TRBJ1-3; D unclear. CDR1 is SGHRS, CDR2 YFSETQ, per germline. The length of the CDR3 is 18 residues. CDR3 nucleotides: TGCGCGCTACTTTTTGCGAGTGGGTCCGGGGACTCTGGAAACACCATATATTTT. Translated, it gives CALLFASGSGDSGNTIYF.

J is TRBJ2-1 and V is TRBV4-1, with TRBD2 matching over 7 bases. CDR3 length: 15 residues. J was trimmed by 7 bases and V by 0 bases; bases with no gene match: 6. CDR1 and CDR2 from the germline V gene are MGHRA and YSYEKL. The CDR3: CASSQDQLANNEQFF. CDR3 bases: TGCGCCAGCAGCCAAGATCAACTAGCGAATAATGAGCAGTTCTTC.

The chain recombines TRBV6-5 with TRBJ2-1; the D gene is possibly TRBD1 (5 bases). V was trimmed by 5 bases and J by 7 bases, leaving 12 bases between them. This CDR3 has 13 residues. From germline, CDR1 is MNHEY and CDR2 SVGAGI. The DNA of the CDR3 is TGTGCCAGCAGTCCGAACAGGAAAAATGAGCAGTTCTTC. It yields the protein CASSPNRKNEQFF.

The gene calls are TRBV5-1 and TRBJ1-2; 8 nucleotides agree with TRBD1. This CDR3 is built from 14 residues. Unmatched junction bases numbered 4, after V lost 1 base and J lost 5 bases. Germline CDR1 and CDR2: SGHRS and YFSETQ. CDR3 protein: CASSLSGGVYGYTF. The CDR3 DNA sequence: TGCGCCAGCAGCTTGTCAGGGGGCGTTTATGGCTACACCTTC.

The J gene is TRBJ1-6, the V gene TRBV21-1; the table calls TRBD1, which could not be checked here. TRBV21-1 is a pseudogene. The CDR3 is made up of 19 amino acids. The CDR3 is CASIFQVTGGGPYNSPLHF. CDR3 in DNA: TGTGCCAGCATCTTTCAGGTGACAGGGGGAGGGCCCTATAATTCACCCCTCCACTTT.

The chain is built from TRBV18 and TRBJ1-3; D call uncertain. The CDR3 is 15 amino acids. V lost 3 bases and J lost 0, with 9 bases in between. Germline V gene sequence: CDR1 KGHSH, CDR2 LQKENI. The CDR3 sequence is CASSPTPSSGNTIYF. CDR3 nucleotides: TGTGCCAGCTCACCGACACCGAGCTCTGGAAACACCATATATTTT.

The chain joins TRBV20-1 to TRBJ2-1, with 9 bases identical to TRBD2. Germline trimming cut 3 bases from V and 6 bases from J; bases unmatched to any gene: 6. This CDR3 is built from 14 residues. Germline lookup yields CDR1 DFQATT and CDR2 SNEGSKA (reference sequence). CDR3 protein: CSASIAGVGNEQFF. In DNA form, the CDR3 reads TGCAGTGCTAGTATAGCGGGAGTTGGCAATGAGCAGTTCTTC.

The gene calls are TRBV5-8 and TRBJ1-3; unclear D gene. The CDR3 is made up of 15 amino acids. With 1 base removed from V and 0 bases from J, the gap between germline ends came to 8 bases. Per the germline V gene, CDR1 is SGHTS and CDR2 is YDEGEE. CDR3 sequence: CASSLRRSSGNTIYF. The CDR3 DNA reads as TGTGCCAGCAGCTTGAGGAGGAGCTCTGGAAACACCATATATTTT.